This T cell receptor (beta chain) was observed in a study of T cell repertoires in aging, cancer and after chemotherapy. Study context: Donor ages fell into six groups from 30 or younger up to 70 or older.

TCR beta rearrangements were amplified from peripheral blood genomic DNA. Points from the study as a whole: Loss of evenness, beyond lost richness, contributed to age-related TCR diversity decline in cancer patients.

TRB rearrangements spanning V, D and J were amplified using mixed TRB-A/B primers. Via MiXCR, TCRdb re-called the multiplex PCR reads, giving one row per CDR3 protein. The table has thousands of distinct CDR3 sequences, about 31% seen once. Regarding this clonotype: Its target is not known.

Germline assignment: CDR1 SGHNT and CDR2 YYREEE (reference sequence). The CDR3 is made up of 14 amino acids. Trimming shortened V by 1 base and J by 0 bases, and 6 bases separated the two germline ends. Input material: blood. This sequence was found in a human donor with a blood cancer. The chain uses TRBV5-4 and TRBJ2-3; D may correspond to TRBD1 or TRBD2 (5 bases each). CDR3 in amino acids: CASSLWGSTDTQYF. CDR3 bases: TGTGCCAGCAGCTTGTGGGGGAGCACAGATACGCAGTATTTT.